This T cell receptor beta chain was sequenced in a study of PD-1 blockade in classical Hodgkin lymphoma. Study results and limitations: Repertoires differed for reasons still undefined, possibly disease activity or prior therapy.

CDR1 and CDR2 (germline): SGHVS, FQNEAQ. This CDR3 has 17 amino acids. V lost 2 bases and J lost 8; bases outside the gene matches: 17. Measured with immunoSEQ multiplex PCR; TCRdb has only the in-frame clones, and not every one. Of roughly 25,000 clones in the sample, 82% were seen once. Every patient experienced relapse after autologous stem cell transplantation, and brentuximab vedotin exposure varied. This clone has a handful of counts. Its antigen is still unknown. Sequenced here: peripheral blood mononuclear cells (PBMCs), sampled before the second cycle of nivolumab. The clonotype originates from a human donor with classical Hodgkin lymphoma. This chain joins TRBV7-8 and TRBJ1-2; TRBD1 aligns across 7 bases. CDR3 nucleotide sequence: TGTGCCAGCAGCTTAAATCGGCCGACAGGGATTTTGGAAGGCTACACCTTC. Protein: CASSLNRPTGILEGYTF. The entire variable domain, with the rest obtained from reference TRBV7-8 and TRBJ1-2, is as follows: GAGVSQSPRYKVAKRGQDVALRCDPISGHVSLFWYQQALGQGPEFLTYFQNEAQLDKSGLPSDRFFAERPEGSVSTLKIQRTQQEDSAVYLCASSLNRPTGILEGYTFGSGTRLTVV.